The 20 T cell receptor beta chains listed next were all sequenced from one sample in a study of CD8+ T cells in alopecia areata (dated by TCRdb to the late 2010s). This sample's treatment or condition label indicates: oral pan-JAK inhibitor, 5-10 mg twice daily. Receptor amplification or capture employed the immunoSEQ multiplex PCR assay. To provide template for TCR sequencing, every sample had RNA extracted and reverse transcribed into cDNA. TCRdb carries this immuneACCESS record with in-frame sequences only. Its versions omit some clonotypes, under half of them owing to an unresolved V gene in the studies checked, with the rest unexplained. The sample table shows 150,000 to 200,000 clones, and roughly 70% are seen once. About 1.3% of the sample lies in the top ten. Source: CD4+ T cells sorted from blood, taken around week 50, from a patient treated with tofacitinib. The receptors come from a human donor with alopecia areata.

This chain connects TRBV27 to TRBJ1-1; D might be TRBD1 (6 bases). V dropped 0 bases and J dropped 1 base, with 6 bases sitting between them. CDR3 length equals 14 residues. CDR1 and CDR2 (germline): MNHEY, SMNVEV (reference sequence). DNA for the CDR3: TGTGCCAGCAGTTTATCGGGGGCGAACACTGAAGCTTTCTTT. As protein: CASSLSGANTEAFF.

The rearrangement links TRBV7-9 to TRBJ1-6; 7 nucleotides align to TRBD1. CDR3 length: 15 amino acids. Germline assignment: CDR1 SEHNR and CDR2 FQNEAQ (reference sequence). Germline trimming cut 5 bases from V and 5 bases from J; bases unmatched to any gene: 6. CDR3 sequence (DNA): TGTGCCAGCAGCCCGGGACAGAGAGATAATTCACCCCTCCACTTT. Amino acids: CASSPGQRDNSPLHF.

In this sample, this clone turned up a few times. This sequence joins TRBV27 and TRBJ1-1; D unresolved. The CDR3 is made up of 13 amino acids. Trimming took off 5 bases at V and 0 bases at J, with 7 bases between the two ends. Germline V CDR1 and CDR2: MNHEY, SMNVEV (reference sequence). The CDR3 here is CASSGTMNTEAFF. The DNA for the CDR3 is TGTGCCAGCAGTGGTACTATGAACACTGAAGCTTTCTTT.

V and J are TRBV29-1 and TRBJ2-7; 7 bases match TRBD1. The length of the CDR3 is 14 residues. Per the germline V gene, CDR1 is SQVTM and CDR2 is ANQGSEA. J lost 1 base, V lost 4 bases, and 7 bases had no gene match. CDR3: CSVGRGGMSYEQYF. The CDR3 DNA sequence: TGCAGCGTTGGTAGAGGGGGCATGTCCTACGAGCAGTACTTC.

The chain combines TRBV29-1 with TRBJ2-7; no definite D call. The germline V gene has CDR1 SQVTM and CDR2 ANQGSEA. CDR3 length: 13 residues. V was cut by 5 bases and J by 2 bases, with 13 bases left in between. Written as DNA, the CDR3 is TGCAGCGTTATGGAGACTGATACCTACGAGCAGTACTTC. Translating it yields CSVMETDTYEQYF.

This chain joins TRBV7-9 and TRBJ1-2; TRBD1 might be the D (6 bases). CDR1 and CDR2 (germline): SEHNR, FQNEAQ (reference sequence). The CDR3 sequence is 14 residues long. V was trimmed by 5 bases and J by 6 bases, leaving 16 bases between them. The CDR3 region is CASSTQQGSNGYTF. The CDR3 DNA reads as TGTGCCAGCAGCACACAACAGGGCTCGAATGGCTACACCTTC.

The J gene is TRBJ2-4, the V gene TRBV6-5, with D perhaps matching TRBD1 (7 bases). In germline, CDR1 is MNHEY, CDR2 SVGAGI. Trimming stripped 0 bases from V and 8 bases from J, with 14 bases between. The CDR3 loop spans 15 amino acids. CDR3 residues: CASSYSGQGGYIQYF. As DNA, the CDR3 is TGTGCCAGCAGTTACTCCGGGCAGGGGGGATACATTCAGTACTTC.

The sample holds one count of this clone. The J gene is TRBJ2-2, the V gene TRBV2; weak D call: TRBD2 (5 bases). The CDR3 loop spans 14 amino acids. The germline CDR1 and CDR2 sequences are SNHLY and FYNNEI. Trimming took 5 bases from V and 5 from J, leaving 12 bases between them. Written as DNA, the CDR3 is TGTGCCAGCAGTCCGGACTCAAGAACCGGGGAGCTGTTTTTT. This sequence encodes CASSPDSRTGELFF.

This clone occurred once. V usage is TRBV5-6 and J usage is TRBJ1-2; D is undetermined. V was shortened by 0 bases and J by 8 bases, with 14 bases between the two germline ends. This CDR3 region has 14 residues. Germline V gives CDR1 SGHDT, CDR2 YYEEEE. Written as DNA, the CDR3 is TGTGCCAGCAGCTTGGCCGGTGGTCTCGACGGCTACACCTTC. Encoded protein: CASSLAGGLDGYTF.

The V and J genes are TRBV5-1 and TRBJ2-7, with 8 positions matching TRBD1. The V and J ends lost 0 bases and 3 bases, in that order; junction bases with no gene match: 5. Looked up from germline, CDR1 is SGHRS and CDR2 is YFSETQ. CDR3 length: 15 amino acids. The CDR3 loop is CASSLDRGSLYEQYF. CDR3 bases: TGCGCCAGCAGCTTGGACAGGGGGAGCCTCTACGAGCAGTACTTC.

This sequence joins TRBV9 and TRBJ2-5; no reliable D call. Germline CDR1 and CDR2: SGDLS and YYNGEE. There are 13 residues in the CDR3. With 6 bases removed from V and 2 bases from J, the gap between germline ends came to 11 bases. The CDR3 here is CASNQDGQETQYF. DNA of the CDR3: TGTGCCAGCAACCAGGACGGGCAAGAGACCCAGTACTTC.

This clone was detected only a few times. In the same sample, other DNA sequences code for this CDR3. The chain is built from TRBV5-1 and TRBJ2-5, with D unclear. Germline assignment: CDR1 SGHRS and CDR2 YFSETQ. The CDR3 runs 12 residues. Trimming shortened V by 0 bases and J by 5 bases, and 5 bases separated the two germline ends. The CDR3 region is CASSLVAETQYF. In DNA, the CDR3 is TGCGCCAGCAGCTTGGTGGCGGAGACCCAGTACTTC.

This chain links TRBV5-1 with TRBJ2-5, with TRBD1 matching over 8 bases. This CDR3 comprises 15 residues. V trimming: 1 base; J trimming: 4 bases; junction bases outside the gene matches: 6. Germline values: CDR1 SGHRS, CDR2 YFSETQ. The CDR3 DNA sequence: TGCGCCAGCAGCTTGTCGCAGGGGGCATCAGAGACCCAGTACTTC. Translated, it gives CASSLSQGASETQYF.

The chain uses TRBV30 and TRBJ1-5; TRBD1 might be the D (5 bases). V was pared by 5 bases and J by 3 bases, with 11 bases between. Germline loops: CDR1 GTSNPN, CDR2 SVGIG (reference sequence). The CDR3 is made up of 13 amino acids. CDR3 residues: CAWGTGFNQPQHF. CDR3 nucleotides: TGTGCCTGGGGAACAGGTTTCAATCAGCCCCAGCATTTT.

The rearrangement links TRBV29-1 to TRBJ2-5, with D hard to call. The CDR3 has 11 residues. V lost 5 bases to trimming and J lost 0 bases, with 4 bases between them. Germline CDR1 is SQVTM and CDR2 is ANQGSEA. The CDR3 nucleotides read TGCAGCGTTAAGTACCAAGAGACCCAGTACTTC. This sequence encodes CSVKYQETQYF. The full variable domain, rest sourced from reference TRBV29-1 and TRBJ2-5, is SAVISQKPSRDICQRGTSLTIQCQVDSQVTMMFWYRQQPGQSLTLIATANQGSEATYESGFVIDKFPISRPNLTFSTLTVSNMSPEDSSIYLCSVKYQETQYFGPGTRLLVL.

The rearrangement joins TRBV30 to TRBJ2-1, with D maybe TRBD1 (6 bases). The germline V gene encodes CDR1 GTSNPN and CDR2 SVGIG (reference sequence). The CDR3 covers 12 residues. V was trimmed by 5 bases and J by 8 bases, leaving 13 bases between them. CDR3 amino acids: CAWSQAGDEQFF. CDR3 bases: TGTGCCTGGTCACAGGCAGGGGATGAGCAGTTCTTC.

This clone appeared a few times. The CDR3 sequence: CSVELGSALMWTEAFF. CDR3 in DNA: TGCAGCGTTGAACTGGGGTCGGCTCTGATGTGGACTGAAGCTTTCTTT. V and J are TRBV29-1 and TRBJ1-1; the D is unclear. Looked up from germline, CDR1 is SQVTM and CDR2 is ANQGSEA. CDR3 length equals 16 residues. Trimming removed 2 bases from V and 5 bases from J, with 21 bases in between.

This chain connects TRBV30 to TRBJ1-1; 12 nucleotides line up with TRBD1. This CDR3 is built from 13 residues. The germline gives CDR1 GTSNPN, CDR2 SVGIG (reference sequence). V trimming: 8 bases; J trimming: 5 bases; junction bases outside the gene matches: 6. The CDR3 bases are TGTGCCGGGGGGACAGGGGGCAGGACTGAAGCTTTCTTT. Protein sequence: CAGGTGGRTEAFF.

The gene calls are TRBV2 and TRBJ1-5; 10 bases map to TRBD1. The germline gives CDR1 SNHLY, CDR2 FYNNEI. The V gene end was trimmed by 4 bases and the J gene end by 8 bases; junction bases not matched to a gene: 5. The CDR3 covers 14 residues. The CDR3 DNA reads as TGTGCCAGCAGTGGACAGGGGGCCGGGGAGCCCCAGCATTTT. Protein product: CASSGQGAGEPQHF.

The rearrangement joins TRBV6-5 to TRBJ1-5; possible D gene TRBD1, 6 bases. V was trimmed by 6 bases and J by 4 bases, leaving 10 bases between them. This CDR3 has 13 residues. Looked up from germline, CDR1 is MNHEY and CDR2 is SVGAGI. In DNA, the CDR3 is TGTGCCAGCAGGCGACAGGAAAATCAGCCCCAGCATTTT. Translation gives CASRRQENQPQHF.